The rows below give T cell receptor beta chains drawn from one sample of a study of cytomegalovirus exposure and HLA in healthy donors. The assay was immunoSEQ multiplex PCR, and TCRdb's table has in-frame clones only and misses some. The table includes some 100,000 clones, about 75% detected once. What was sequenced was PBMCs. The receptors were gathered from a woman aged 18-29 years in good health and CMV-seropositive. CDR3s include the opening cysteine and the closing phenylalanine or tryptophan. Each record gives: clone size, D gene, CDR3 length, V gene, J gene, CDR3 DNA, CDR3 protein. A D gene is named only where the DNA matches it firmly. Clone size is shown for a subset of rows, as once, few, many or a class of expanded clone.

NA	NA	11	TRBV10-1	TRBJ1-2	TGCGCCGTCCTACAGGGCTGTGGCTACACCTTC	CAVLQGCGYTF
NA	TRBD2	17	TRBV9	TRBJ2-3	TGTGCCAGCAGCTCTAGCGGGAGGGCTGAGCGGACAGATACGCAGTATTTT	CASSSSGRAERTDTQYF
NA	TRBD2	16	TRBV28	TRBJ2-5	TGTGCCAGCAGTTCCTGGACTAGCGGGGTCCAAGAGACCCAGTACTTC	CASSSWTSGVQETQYF
few	TRBD1	13	TRBV5-1	TRBJ1-1	TGCGCCAGCAGCTTGGACGGACAGGGTATGGCTTTCTTT	CASSLDGQGMAFF
NA	TRBD1	15	TRBV5-4	TRBJ2-5	TGTGCCAGCAGCTTGGGACAGGGAAATCAAGAGACCCAGTACTTC	CASSLGQGNQETQYF
NA	TRBD2	15	TRBV5-4	TRBJ2-5	TGTGCCAGCGGTCCCCTGCTAGCGGTTCAAGAGACCCAGTACTTC	CASGPLLAVQETQYF
once	TRBD2	16	TRBV6-6	TRBJ2-3	TGTGCCAGCAGACTACTAGCGGGAGACCTCACAGATACGCAGTATTTT	CASRLLAGDLTDTQYF
NA	TRBD1	16	TRBV6-4	TRBJ1-2	TGTGCCAGCAGTGTATCGCCGGGACAGGCGGCCTATGGCTACACCTTC	CASSVSPGQAAYGYTF
NA	TRBD2	16	TRBV4-1	TRBJ2-3	TGCGCCAGCAGCCAACCGGTAGGACCGAGCGGGAATACGCAGTATTTT	CASSQPVGPSGNTQYF
NA	NA	12	TRBV14	TRBJ1-2	TGTGCCAGCAGCCTAACACCGTATGGCTACACCTTC	CASSLTPYGYTF
NA	TRBD2	14	TRBV10-2	TRBJ2-3	TGCGCCAGCAGAAAGACTAGCCCCACAGATACGCAGTATTTT	CASRKTSPTDTQYF
NA	TRBD2	16	TRBV27	TRBJ2-7	TGTGCCAGCAGTGACACCGGGACTAGCCGCTCCTACGAGCAGTACTTC	CASSDTGTSRSYEQYF
once	NA	12	TRBV7-3	TRBJ2-1	TGTGCCAGCAGCTTTGGGGGCGTTGAGCAGTTCTTC	CASSFGGVEQFF
NA	TRBD1	13	TRBV4-3	TRBJ2-1	TGCGCCAGCAGCCAACAACAGGGGAATGAGCAGTTCTTC	CASSQQQGNEQFF
NA	NA	14	TRBV27	TRBJ1-1	TGTGCCAGCAGTTTCAGGGCCCTGAACACTGAAGCTTTCTTT	CASSFRALNTEAFF
NA	TRBD1	14	TRBV7-9	TRBJ1-4	TGTGCCAGCAGCCGAGGACAGGGCGGTGAAAAACTGTTTTTT	CASSRGQGGEKLFF
NA	NA	15	TRBV6-4	TRBJ2-1	TGTGCCAGCAGTGACGCGGAGAGCTCCTACAATGAGCAGTTCTTC	CASSDAESSYNEQFF
NA	TRBD2	16	TRBV11-2	TRBJ2-7	TGTGCCAGCAGCTTAGTCGGGACTAGCGGGAAATACGAGCAGTACTTC	CASSLVGTSGKYEQYF
NA	TRBD2	16	TRBV4-1	TRBJ2-7	TGCGCCAGCAGCCATCTCTGGACTAGCGGGACCTACGAGCAGTACTTC	CASSHLWTSGTYEQYF
NA	NA	11	TRBV6-6	TRBJ2-5	TGTGCCAGCAGTCTACAAGAGACCCAGTACTTC	CASSLQETQYF
NA	NA	13	TRBV25-1	TRBJ1-2	TGTGCCAGCAGTGGGCTGGCTAACTATGGCTACACCTTC	CASSGLANYGYTF
few	TRBD1	16	TRBV6-1	TRBJ1-5	TGTGCCAGCAGTGATCGGGACAGGGGCCTAAATCAGCCCCAGCATTTT	CASSDRDRGLNQPQHF
NA	NA	16	TRBV14	TRBJ2-5	TGTGCCAGCAGTCAACTACTTGGAGTAGGTCAAGAGACCCAGTACTTC	CASSQLLGVGQETQYF
few	NA	15	TRBV6-5	TRBJ2-4	TGTGCCAGCAGTTACGGACCGACTAGGGAAAACATTCAGTACTTC	CASSYGPTRENIQYF
NA	TRBD2	15	TRBV19	TRBJ2-1	TGTGCCAGTAGCAGGACTAGCGATCCCTACAATGAGCAGTTCTTC	CASSRTSDPYNEQFF
NA	NA	16	TRBV14	TRBJ2-3	TGTGCCAGCAGCCCCAGGTTCGGCGGCGGGACAGATACGCAGTATTTT	CASSPRFGGGTDTQYF
NA	TRBD1	16	TRBV11-2	TRBJ1-5	TGTGCCAGCAGCTTAGGGAGACAGGGGGCGTGGCAGCCCCAGCATTTT	CASSLGRQGAWQPQHF